Sequencing of this T cell receptor beta chain was carried out in a study of T cells in Graves' hyperthyroidism and ophthalmopathy. Study-wide context: Pretreatment peripheral blood was obtained at initial diagnosis.

The table lists this clonotype with many counts. Its antigen is undetermined. Authors of the study amplified TCR beta CDR3 regions from RNA transcripts. RT-PCR in the first round (using the HTBI primer set) targeted the TCR CDR3. TCRdb reprocessed the multiplex PCR reads with MiXCR, giving one entry per CDR3 protein. The table has hundreds of thousands of distinct CDR3 sequences, 14% to 15% seen once; the top ten hold less than 15%. Not enrolled were patients with uncontrolled infection, other autoimmune disease, pregnancy or lactation. Study-wide results and limits: Ophthalmopathy was distinguished from stable hyperthyroidism by 13 V-J signatures.

The CDR3 is 15 residues long. CDR1 is SGHRS and CDR2 is YFSETQ in the germline V gene. The junction had 6 bases not matched to a gene; V was cut back by 1 base and J by 4 bases. The TCR sequence derives from a young man with Graves' ophthalmopathy. The sequenced sample consisted of blood. The chain joins TRBV5-1 to TRBJ2-5, with TRBD1 matching over 8 bases. The CDR3 here is CASSLQGASGETQYF. CDR3 in DNA: TGCGCCAGCAGCTTGCAGGGGGCCAGTGGAGAGACCCAGTACTTC.